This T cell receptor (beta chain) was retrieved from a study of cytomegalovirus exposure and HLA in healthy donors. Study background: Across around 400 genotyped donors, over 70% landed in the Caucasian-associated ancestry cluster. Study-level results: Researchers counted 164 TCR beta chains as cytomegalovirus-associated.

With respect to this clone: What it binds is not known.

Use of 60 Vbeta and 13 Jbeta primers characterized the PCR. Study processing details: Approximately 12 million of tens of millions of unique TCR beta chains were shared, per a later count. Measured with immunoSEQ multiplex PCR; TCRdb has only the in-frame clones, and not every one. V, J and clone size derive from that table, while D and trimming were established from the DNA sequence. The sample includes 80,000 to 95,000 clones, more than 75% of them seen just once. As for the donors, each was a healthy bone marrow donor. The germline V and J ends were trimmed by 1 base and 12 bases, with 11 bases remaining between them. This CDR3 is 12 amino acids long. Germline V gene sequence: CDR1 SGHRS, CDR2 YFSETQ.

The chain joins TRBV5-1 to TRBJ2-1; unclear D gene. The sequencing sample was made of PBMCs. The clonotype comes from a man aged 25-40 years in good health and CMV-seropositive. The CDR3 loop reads CASSLMGTLQFF. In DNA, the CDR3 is TGCGCCAGCAGCTTGATGGGCACTTTGCAGTTCTTC.